The TCR beta chain under discussion was sequenced for a study of shared clonotypes between healthy human individuals. Study-wide context: Participating donors consisted of a couple of women and three men aged 18 to 49.

Produced via immunoSEQ multiplex PCR; TCRdb's table is partial and in-frame only. Here the sample spans 500,000 to 650,000 clones, about 80% being singletons. Caucasian adults residing in Nashville, Tennessee made up all the donors. This sequence originates from a woman aged 40 to 49 in good health. Some clones in this sample may be carry-over from other donors' samples. The specimen sequenced was PBMCs.

The CDR3 coding sequence is TGCAGCGTTGAGGAAGGGGTAGATACGCAGTATTTT. The encoded protein is CSVEEGVDTQYF. This rearrangement joins TRBV29-1 to TRBJ2-3, with D perhaps TRBD1 (5 bases). The CDR3 spans 12 residues. With 3 bases removed from V and 5 bases from J, the gap between germline ends came to 9 bases. Looked up from germline, CDR1 is SQVTM and CDR2 is ANQGSEA.